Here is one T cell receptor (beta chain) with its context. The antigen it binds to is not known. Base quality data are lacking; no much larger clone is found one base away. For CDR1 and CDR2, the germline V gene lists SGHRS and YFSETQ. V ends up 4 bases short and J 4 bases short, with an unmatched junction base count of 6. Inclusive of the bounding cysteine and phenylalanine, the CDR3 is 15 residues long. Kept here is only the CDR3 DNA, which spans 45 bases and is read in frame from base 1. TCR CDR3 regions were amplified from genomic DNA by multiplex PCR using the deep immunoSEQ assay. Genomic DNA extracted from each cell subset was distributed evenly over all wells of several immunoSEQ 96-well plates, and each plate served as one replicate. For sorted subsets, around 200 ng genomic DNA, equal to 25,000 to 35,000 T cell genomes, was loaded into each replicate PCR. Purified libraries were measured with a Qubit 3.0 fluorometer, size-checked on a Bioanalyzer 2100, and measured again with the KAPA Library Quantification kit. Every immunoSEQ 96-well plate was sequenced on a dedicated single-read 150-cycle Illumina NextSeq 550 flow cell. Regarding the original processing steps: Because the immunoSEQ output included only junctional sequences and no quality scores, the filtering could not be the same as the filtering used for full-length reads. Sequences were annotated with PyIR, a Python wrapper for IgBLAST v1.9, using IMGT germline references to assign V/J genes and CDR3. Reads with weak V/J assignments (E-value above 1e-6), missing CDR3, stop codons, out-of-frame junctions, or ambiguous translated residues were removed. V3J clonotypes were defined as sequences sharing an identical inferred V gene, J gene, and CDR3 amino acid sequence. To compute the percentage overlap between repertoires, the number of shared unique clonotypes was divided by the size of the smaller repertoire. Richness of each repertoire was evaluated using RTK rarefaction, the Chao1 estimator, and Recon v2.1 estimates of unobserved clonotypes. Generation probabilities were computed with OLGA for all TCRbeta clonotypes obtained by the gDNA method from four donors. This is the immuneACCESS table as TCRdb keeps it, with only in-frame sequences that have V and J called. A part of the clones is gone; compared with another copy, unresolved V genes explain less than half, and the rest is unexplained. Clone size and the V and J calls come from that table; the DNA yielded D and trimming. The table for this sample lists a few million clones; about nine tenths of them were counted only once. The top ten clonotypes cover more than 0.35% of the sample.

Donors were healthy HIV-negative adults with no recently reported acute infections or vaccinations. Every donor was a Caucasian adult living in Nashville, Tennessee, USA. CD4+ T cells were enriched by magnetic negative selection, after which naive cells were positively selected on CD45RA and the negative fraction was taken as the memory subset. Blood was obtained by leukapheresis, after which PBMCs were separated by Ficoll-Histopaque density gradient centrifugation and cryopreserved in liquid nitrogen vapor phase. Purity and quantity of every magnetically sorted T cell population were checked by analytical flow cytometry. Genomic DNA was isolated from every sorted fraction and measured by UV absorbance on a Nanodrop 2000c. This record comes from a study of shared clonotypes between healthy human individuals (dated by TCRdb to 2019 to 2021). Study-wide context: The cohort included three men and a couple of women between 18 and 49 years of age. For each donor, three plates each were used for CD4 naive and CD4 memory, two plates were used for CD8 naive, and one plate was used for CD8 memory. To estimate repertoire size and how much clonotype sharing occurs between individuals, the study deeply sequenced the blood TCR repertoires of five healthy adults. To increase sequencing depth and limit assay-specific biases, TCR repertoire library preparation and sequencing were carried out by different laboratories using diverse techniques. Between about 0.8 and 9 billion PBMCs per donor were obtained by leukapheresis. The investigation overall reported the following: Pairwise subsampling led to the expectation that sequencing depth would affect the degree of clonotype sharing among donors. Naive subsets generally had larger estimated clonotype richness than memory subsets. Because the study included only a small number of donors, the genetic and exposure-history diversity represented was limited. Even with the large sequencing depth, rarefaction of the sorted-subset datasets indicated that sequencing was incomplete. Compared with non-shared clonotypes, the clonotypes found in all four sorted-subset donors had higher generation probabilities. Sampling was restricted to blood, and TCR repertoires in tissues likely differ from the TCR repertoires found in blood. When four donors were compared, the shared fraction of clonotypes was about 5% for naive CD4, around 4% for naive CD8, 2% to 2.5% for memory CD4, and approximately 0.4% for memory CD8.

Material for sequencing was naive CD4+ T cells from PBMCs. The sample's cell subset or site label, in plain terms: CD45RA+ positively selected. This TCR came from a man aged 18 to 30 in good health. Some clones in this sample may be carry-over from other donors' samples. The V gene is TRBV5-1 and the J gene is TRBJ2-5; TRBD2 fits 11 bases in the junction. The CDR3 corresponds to CASSEFLAGGETQYF. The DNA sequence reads TGCGCCAGCAGCGAGTTTCTAGCGGGAGGAGAGACCCAGTACTTC.